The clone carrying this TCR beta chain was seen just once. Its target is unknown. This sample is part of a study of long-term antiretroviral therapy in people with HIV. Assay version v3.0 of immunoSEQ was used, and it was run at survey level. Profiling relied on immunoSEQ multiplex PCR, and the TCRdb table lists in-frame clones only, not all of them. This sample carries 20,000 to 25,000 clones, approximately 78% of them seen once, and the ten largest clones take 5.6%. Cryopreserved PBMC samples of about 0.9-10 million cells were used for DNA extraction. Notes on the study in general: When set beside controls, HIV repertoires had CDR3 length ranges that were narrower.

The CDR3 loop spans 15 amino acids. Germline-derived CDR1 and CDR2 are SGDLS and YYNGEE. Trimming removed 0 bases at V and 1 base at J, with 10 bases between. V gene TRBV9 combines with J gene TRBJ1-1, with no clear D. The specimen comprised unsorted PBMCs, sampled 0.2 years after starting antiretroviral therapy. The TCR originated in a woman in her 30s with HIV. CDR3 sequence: CASSVDWGSNTEAFF. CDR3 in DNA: TGTGCCAGCAGCGTAGATTGGGGATCGAACACTGAAGCTTTCTTT.